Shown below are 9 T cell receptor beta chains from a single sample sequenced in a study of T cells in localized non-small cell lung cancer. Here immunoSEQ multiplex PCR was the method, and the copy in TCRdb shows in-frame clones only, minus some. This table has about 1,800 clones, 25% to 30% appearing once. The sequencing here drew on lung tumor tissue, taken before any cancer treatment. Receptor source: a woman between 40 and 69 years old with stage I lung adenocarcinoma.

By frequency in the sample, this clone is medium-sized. The CDR3 DNA reads as TGTGCCAGCAGCTTACGCCCAGGGACCTACGAGCAGTACTTC. Amino acids: CASSLRPGTYEQYF. The J gene is TRBJ2-7, the V gene TRBV11-3; D is perhaps TRBD1 (5 bases). This CDR3 has 14 residues. Trimming took off 2 bases at V and 2 bases at J, with 10 bases between the two ends. Germline V gene data show CDR1 as SGHNT and CDR2 as YENEEA.

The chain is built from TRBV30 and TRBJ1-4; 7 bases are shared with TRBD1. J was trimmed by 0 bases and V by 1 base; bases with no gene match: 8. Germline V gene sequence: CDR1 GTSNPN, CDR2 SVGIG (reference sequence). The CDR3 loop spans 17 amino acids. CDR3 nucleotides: TGTGCCTGGAGTGCAACAGGGGTGTTCGCAACTAATGAAAAACTGTTTTTT. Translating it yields CAWSATGVFATNEKLFF.

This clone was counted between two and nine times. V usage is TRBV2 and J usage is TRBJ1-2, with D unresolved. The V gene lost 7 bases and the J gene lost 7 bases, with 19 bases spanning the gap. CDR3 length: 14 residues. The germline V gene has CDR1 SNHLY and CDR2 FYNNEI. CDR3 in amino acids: CASKRSGGVSGYTF. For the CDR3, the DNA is TGTGCCAGCAAGAGGTCAGGCGGCGTGAGTGGCTACACCTTC.

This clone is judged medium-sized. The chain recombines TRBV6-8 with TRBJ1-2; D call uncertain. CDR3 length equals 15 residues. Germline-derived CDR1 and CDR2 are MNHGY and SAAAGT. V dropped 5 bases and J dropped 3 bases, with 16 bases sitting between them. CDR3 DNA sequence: TGTGCCAGCAGTCCCTCTCAAGGAGGTTACTATGGCTACACCTTC. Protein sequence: CASSPSQGGYYGYTF.

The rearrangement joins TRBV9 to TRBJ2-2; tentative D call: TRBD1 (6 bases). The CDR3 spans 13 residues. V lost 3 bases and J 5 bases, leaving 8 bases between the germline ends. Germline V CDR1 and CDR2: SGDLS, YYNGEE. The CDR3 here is CASSDGQTGELFF. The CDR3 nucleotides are TGTGCCAGCAGCGACGGACAGACCGGGGAGCTGTTTTTT.

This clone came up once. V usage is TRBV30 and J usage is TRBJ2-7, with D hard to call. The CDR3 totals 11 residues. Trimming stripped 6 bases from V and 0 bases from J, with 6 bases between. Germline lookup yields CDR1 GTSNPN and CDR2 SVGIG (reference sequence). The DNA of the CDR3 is TGTGCCTGTGGAAGCTCCTACGAGCAGTACTTC. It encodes CACGSSYEQYF. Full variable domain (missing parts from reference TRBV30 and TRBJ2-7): SQTIHQWPATLVQPVGSPLSLECTVEGTSNPNLYWYRQAAGRGLQLLFYSVGIGQISSEVPQNLSASRPQDRQFILSSKKLLLSDSGFYLCACGSSYEQYFGPGTRLTVT.

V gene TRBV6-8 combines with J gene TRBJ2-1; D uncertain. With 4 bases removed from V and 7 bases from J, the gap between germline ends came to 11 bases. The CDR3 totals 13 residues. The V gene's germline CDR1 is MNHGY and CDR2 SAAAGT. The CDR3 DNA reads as TGTGCCAGCAGTTGGTTAACCCCAAATGAGCAGTTCTTC. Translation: CASSWLTPNEQFF.

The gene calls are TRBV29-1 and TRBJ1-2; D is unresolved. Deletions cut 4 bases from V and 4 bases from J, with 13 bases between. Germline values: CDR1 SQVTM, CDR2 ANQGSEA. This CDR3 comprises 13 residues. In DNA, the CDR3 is TGCAGCGTTGTAACAGCTGCACGCTATGGCTACACCTTC. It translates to CSVVTAARYGYTF.

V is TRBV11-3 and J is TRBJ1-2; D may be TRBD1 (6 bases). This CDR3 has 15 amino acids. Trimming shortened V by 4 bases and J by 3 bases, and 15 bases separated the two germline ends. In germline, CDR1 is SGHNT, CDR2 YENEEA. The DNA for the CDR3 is TGTGCCAGCAGCTCGAAACAGGGTGGGGACTATGGCTACACCTTC. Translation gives CASSSKQGGDYGYTF.